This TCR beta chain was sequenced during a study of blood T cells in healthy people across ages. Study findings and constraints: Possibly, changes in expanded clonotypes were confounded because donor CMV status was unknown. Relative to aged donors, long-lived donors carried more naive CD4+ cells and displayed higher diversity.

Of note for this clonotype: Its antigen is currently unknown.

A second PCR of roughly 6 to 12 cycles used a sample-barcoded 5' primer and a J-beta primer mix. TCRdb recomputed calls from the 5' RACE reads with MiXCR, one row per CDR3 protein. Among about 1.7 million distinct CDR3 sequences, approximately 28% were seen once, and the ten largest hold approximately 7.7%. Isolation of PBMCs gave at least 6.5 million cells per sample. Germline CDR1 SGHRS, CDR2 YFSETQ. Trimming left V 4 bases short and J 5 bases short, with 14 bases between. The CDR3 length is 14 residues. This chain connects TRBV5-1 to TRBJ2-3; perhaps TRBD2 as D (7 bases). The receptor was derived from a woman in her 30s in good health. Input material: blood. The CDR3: CASSRGAFGDTQYF. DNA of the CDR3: TGCGCCAGCAGCCGGGGGGCCTTCGGAGATACGCAGTATTTT.